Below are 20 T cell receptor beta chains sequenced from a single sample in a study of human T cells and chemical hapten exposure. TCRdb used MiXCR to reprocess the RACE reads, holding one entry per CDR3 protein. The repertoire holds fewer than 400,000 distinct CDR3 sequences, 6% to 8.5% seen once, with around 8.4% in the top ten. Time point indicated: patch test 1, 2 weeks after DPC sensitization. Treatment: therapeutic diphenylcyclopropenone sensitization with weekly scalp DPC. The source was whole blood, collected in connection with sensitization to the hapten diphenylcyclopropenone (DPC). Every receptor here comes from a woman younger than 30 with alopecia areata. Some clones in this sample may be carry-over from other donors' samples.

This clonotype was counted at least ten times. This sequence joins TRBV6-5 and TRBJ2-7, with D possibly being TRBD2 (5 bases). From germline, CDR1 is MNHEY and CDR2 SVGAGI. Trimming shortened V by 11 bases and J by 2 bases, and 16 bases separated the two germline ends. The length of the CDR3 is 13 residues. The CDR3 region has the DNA TGTGCCTCCACTACCGGGGTAGCCTACGAGCAGTACTTC. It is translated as CASTTGVAYEQYF.

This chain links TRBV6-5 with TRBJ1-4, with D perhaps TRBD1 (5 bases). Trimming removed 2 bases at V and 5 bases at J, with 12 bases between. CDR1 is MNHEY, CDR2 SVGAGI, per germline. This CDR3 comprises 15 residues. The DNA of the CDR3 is TGTGCCAGCAGTTACGGCGACAGAGAAAATGAAAAACTGTTTTTT. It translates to CASSYGDRENEKLFF.

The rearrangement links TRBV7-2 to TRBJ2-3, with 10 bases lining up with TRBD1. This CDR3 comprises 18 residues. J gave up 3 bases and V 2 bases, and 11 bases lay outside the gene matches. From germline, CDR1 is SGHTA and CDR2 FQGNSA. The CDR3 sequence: CASSLLGSGTGETDTQYF. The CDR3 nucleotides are TGTGCCAGCAGCTTACTTGGTTCTGGGACAGGGGAGACAGATACGCAGTATTTT.

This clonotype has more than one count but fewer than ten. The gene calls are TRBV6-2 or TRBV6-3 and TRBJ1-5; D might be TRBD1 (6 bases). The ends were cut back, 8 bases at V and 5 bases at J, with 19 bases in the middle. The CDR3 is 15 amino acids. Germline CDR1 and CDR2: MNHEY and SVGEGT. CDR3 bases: TGTGCCAGCGGGGACACGTTGTACGTGGATCAGCCCCAGCATTTT. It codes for CASGDTLYVDQPQHF.

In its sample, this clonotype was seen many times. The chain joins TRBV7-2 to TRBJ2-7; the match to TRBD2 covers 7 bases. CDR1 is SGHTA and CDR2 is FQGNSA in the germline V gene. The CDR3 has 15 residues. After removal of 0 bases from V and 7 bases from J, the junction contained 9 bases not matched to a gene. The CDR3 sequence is CASSLAAAYGGEQYF. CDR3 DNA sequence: TGTGCCAGCAGCTTAGCGGCGGCGTACGGGGGGGAGCAGTACTTC.

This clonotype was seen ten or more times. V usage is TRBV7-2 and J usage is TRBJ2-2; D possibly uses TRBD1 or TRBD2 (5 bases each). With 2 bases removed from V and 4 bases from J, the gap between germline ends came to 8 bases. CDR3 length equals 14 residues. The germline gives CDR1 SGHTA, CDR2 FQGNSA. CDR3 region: CASSLQGATGELFF. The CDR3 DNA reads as TGTGCCAGCAGCTTACAGGGAGCCACCGGGGAGCTGTTTTTT. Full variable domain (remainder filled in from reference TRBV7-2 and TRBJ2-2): GAGVSQSPSNKVTEKGKDVELRCDPISGHTALYWYRQSLGQGLEFLIYFQGNSAPDKSGLPSDRFSAERTGGSVSTLTIQRTQQEDSAVYLCASSLQGATGELFFGEGSRLTVL.

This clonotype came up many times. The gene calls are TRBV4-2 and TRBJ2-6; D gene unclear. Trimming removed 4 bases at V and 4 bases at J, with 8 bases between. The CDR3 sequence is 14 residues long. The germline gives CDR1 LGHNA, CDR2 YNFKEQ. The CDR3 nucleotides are TGTGCCAGCAGCCCCCTCGCCGGGGCCAACGTCCTGACTTTC. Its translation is CASSPLAGANVLTF.

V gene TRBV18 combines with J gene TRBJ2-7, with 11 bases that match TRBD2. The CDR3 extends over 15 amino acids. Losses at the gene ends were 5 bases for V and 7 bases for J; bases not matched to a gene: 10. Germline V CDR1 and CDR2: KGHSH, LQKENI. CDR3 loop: CASSVVAGGPEEQYF. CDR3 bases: TGTGCCAGCTCAGTTGTAGCGGGGGGGCCGGAGGAGCAGTACTTC.

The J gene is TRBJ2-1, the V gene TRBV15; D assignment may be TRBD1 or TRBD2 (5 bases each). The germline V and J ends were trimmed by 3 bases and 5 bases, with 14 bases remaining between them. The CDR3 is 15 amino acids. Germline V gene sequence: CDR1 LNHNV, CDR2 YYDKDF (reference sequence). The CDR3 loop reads CATSRSGTANNEQFF. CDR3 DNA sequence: TGTGCCACCAGCAGGTCCGGGACCGCGAACAATGAGCAGTTCTTC. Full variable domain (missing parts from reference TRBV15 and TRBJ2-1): DAMVIQNPRYQVTQFGKPVTLSCSQTLNHNVMYWYQQKSSQAPKLLFHYYDKDFNNEADTPDNFQSRRPNTSFCFLDIRSPGLGDTAMYLCATSRSGTANNEQFFGPGTRLTVL.

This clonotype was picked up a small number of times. CDR3 DNA: TGTGCCAGCAGTTACGTGACAGGGGATCAGCCCCAGCATTTT. It yields the protein CASSYVTGDQPQHF. V gene TRBV6-2 or TRBV6-3 combines with J gene TRBJ1-5; TRBD1 matches at 8 bases. The junction had 2 bases not matched to a gene; V was cut back by 2 bases and J by 5 bases. The CDR3 has 14 residues. Germline V gene lookup returns CDR1 MNHEY and CDR2 SVGEGT.

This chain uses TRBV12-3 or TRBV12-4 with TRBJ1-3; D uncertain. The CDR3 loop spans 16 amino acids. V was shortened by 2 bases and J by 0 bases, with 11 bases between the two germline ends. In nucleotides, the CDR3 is TGTGCCAGCAGTTTAAGACGGTGGACCTCTGGAAACACCATATATTTT. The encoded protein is CASSLRRWTSGNTIYF.

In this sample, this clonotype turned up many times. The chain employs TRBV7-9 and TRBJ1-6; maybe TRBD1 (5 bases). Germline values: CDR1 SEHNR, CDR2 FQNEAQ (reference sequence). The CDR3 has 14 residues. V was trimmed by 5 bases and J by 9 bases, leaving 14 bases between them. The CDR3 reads CASSHTIGGSPLHF. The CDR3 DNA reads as TGTGCCAGCAGCCATACGATCGGGGGTTCACCCCTCCACTTT. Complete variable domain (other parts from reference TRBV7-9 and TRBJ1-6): DTGVSQNPRHKITKRGQNVTFRCDPISEHNRLYWYRQTLGQGPEFLTYFQNEAQLEKSRLLSDRFSAERPKGSFSTLEIQRTEQGDSAMYLCASSHTIGGSPLHFGNGTRLTVT.

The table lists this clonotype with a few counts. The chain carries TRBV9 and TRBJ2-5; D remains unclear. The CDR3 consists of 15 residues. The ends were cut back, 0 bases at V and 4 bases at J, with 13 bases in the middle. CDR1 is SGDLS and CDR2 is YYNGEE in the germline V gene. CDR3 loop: CASSVGIGVTETQYF. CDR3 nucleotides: TGTGCCAGCAGCGTAGGGATTGGAGTTACAGAGACCCAGTACTTC.

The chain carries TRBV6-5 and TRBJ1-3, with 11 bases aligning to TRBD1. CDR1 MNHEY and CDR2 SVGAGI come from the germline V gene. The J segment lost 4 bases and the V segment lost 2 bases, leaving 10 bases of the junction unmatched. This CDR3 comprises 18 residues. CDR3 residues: CASSYSVGTGGRGNTIYF. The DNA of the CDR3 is TGTGCCAGCAGTTACAGTGTTGGGACAGGGGGAAGAGGAAACACCATATATTTT.

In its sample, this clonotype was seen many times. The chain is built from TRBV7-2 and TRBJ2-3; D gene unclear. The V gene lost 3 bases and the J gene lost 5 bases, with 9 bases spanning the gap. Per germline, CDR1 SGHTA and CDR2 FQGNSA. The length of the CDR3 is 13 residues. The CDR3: CASSFSGEDTQYF. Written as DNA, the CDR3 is TGTGCCAGCAGCTTTAGTGGGGAAGATACGCAGTATTTT.

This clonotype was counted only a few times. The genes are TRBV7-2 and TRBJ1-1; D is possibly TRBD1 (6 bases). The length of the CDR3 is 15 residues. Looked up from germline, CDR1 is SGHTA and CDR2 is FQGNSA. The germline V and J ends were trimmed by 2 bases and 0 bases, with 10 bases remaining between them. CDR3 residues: CASSLRGVMNTEAFF. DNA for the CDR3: TGTGCCAGCAGCTTAAGGGGGGTCATGAACACTGAAGCTTTCTTT.

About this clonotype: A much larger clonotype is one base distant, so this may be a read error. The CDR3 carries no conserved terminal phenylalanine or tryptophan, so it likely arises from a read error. In nucleotides, the CDR3 is TGTGCCATCAGTGAGATTAGGGATGAAAAACTGTTTTTA. It translates to CAISEIRDEKLFL. V is TRBV10-3 and J is TRBJ1-4; D is uncertain. The ends were cut back, 2 bases at V and 6 bases at J, with 7 bases in the middle. Germline lookup yields CDR1 ENHRY and CDR2 SYGVKD. The length of the CDR3 is 13 residues.

CDR3 nucleotides: TGTGCCAGATTCCAGGGGGCGTCCTATAATTCACCCCTCCACTTT. Translation: CARFQGASYNSPLHF. This sequence joins TRBV3-1 and TRBJ1-6; the match to TRBD1 covers 8 bases. CDR3 length: 15 amino acids. Germline V CDR1 and CDR2: LGHDT, YNNKEL (reference sequence). Trimming cost V 9 bases and J 1 base; bases outside gene matches: 5. Together with reference TRBV3-1 and TRBJ1-6, the CDR3 gives the full variable domain: DTAVSQTPKYLVTQMGNDKSIKCEQNLGHDTMYWYKQDSKKFLKIMFSYNNKELIINETVPNRFSPKSPDKAHLNLHINSLELGDSAVYFCARFQGASYNSPLHFGNGTRLTVT.

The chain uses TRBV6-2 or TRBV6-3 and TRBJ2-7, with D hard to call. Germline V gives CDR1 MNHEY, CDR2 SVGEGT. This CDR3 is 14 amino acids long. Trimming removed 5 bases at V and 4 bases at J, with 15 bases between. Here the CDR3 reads CASSEVPTYYEQYF. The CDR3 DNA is TGTGCCAGCAGTGAAGTTCCTACATATTACGAGCAGTACTTC.

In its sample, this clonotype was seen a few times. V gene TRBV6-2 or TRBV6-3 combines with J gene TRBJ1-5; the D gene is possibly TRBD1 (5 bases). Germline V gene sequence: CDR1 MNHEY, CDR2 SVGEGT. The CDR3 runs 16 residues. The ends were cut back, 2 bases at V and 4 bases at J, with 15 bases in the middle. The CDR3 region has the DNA TGTGCCAGCAGTTACGGGGGACCGAGACTTAATCAGCCCCAGCATTTT. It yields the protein CASSYGGPRLNQPQHF.